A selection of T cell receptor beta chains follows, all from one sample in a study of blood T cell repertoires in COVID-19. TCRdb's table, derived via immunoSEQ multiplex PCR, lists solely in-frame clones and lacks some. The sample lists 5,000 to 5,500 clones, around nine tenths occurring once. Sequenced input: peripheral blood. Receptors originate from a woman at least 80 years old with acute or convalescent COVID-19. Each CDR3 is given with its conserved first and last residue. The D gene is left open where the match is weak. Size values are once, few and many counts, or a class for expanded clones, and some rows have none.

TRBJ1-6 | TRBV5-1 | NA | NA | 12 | CASSLENSPLHF | TGCGCCAGCAGCCTAGAGAATTCACCCCTCCACTTT
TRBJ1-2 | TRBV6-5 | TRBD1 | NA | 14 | CASSYTSRQGGYTF | TGTGCCAGCAGTTACACCTCCCGACAGGGAGGCTACACCTTC
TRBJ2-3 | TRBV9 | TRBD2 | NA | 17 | CASSVAWGSGGTDTQYF | TGTGCCAGCAGCGTAGCCTGGGGTAGCGGGGGAACAGATACGCAGTATTTT
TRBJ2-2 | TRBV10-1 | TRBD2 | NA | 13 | CASRVAGAGELFF | TGCGCCAGCCGGGTCGCGGGAGCCGGGGAGCTGTTTTTT
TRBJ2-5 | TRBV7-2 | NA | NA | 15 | CASSRGAALQETQYF | TGTGCCAGCAGCCGGGGGGCAGCCTTACAAGAGACCCAGTACTTC
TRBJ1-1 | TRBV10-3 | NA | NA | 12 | CATGLEATQAFF | TGTGCCACAGGGTTAGAGGCCACCCAGGCTTTCTTT
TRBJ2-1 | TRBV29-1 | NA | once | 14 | CSGLGHDSHNEQFF | TGCAGCGGCCTGGGCCACGATTCCCACAATGAGCAGTTCTTC
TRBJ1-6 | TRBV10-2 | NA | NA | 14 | CASRSDRVNSPLHF | TGCGCCAGCAGGTCGGACAGAGTTAATTCACCCCTCCACTTT
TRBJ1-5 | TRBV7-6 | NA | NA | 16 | CASSLETGIRHQPQHF | TGTGCCAGCAGCTTAGAAACAGGGATTCGGCATCAGCCCCAGCATTTT
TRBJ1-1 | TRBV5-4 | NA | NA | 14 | CASSLSGAVAEAFF | TGTGCCAGCAGCTTGTCAGGGGCCGTAGCTGAAGCTTTCTTT
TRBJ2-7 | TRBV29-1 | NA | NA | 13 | CSVDGDSTGEQYF | TGCAGCGTTGACGGGGACTCCACCGGCGAGCAGTACTTC
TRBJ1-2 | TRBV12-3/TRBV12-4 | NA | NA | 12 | CASSFRNYGYTF | TGTGCCAGCAGTTTCAGGAACTATGGCTACACCTTC
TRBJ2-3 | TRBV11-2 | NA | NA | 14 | CASSLQGSTDTQYF | TGTGCCAGCAGCTTACAGGGAAGCACAGATACGCAGTATTTT
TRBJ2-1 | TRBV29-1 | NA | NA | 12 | CSVGLVYNEQFF | TGCAGCGTTGGACTTGTATACAATGAGCAGTTCTTC
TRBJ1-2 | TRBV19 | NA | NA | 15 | CASSRSGHNNYGYTF | TGTGCCAGTAGCCGTTCGGGACATAATAACTATGGCTACACCTTC
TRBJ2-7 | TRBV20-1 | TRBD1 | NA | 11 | CSAGTAYEQYF | TGCAGTGCGGGGACAGCCTACGAGCAGTACTTC